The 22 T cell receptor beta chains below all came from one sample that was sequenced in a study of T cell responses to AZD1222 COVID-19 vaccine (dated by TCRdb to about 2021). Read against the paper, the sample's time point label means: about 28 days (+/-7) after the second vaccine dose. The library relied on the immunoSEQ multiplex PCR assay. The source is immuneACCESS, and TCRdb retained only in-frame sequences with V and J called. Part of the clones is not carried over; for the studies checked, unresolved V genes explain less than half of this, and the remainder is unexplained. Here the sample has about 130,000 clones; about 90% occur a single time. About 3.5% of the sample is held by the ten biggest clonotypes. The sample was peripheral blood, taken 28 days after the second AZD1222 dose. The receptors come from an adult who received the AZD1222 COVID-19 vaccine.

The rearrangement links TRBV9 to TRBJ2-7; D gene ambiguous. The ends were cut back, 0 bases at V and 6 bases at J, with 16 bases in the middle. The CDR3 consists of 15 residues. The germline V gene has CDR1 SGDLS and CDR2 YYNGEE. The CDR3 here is CASSVGGRLAPEQYF. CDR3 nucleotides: TGTGCCAGCAGCGTAGGCGGACGGCTGGCCCCCGAGCAGTACTTC. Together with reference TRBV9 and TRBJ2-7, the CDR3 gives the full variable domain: DSGVTQTPKHLITATGQRVTLRCSPRSGDLSVYWYQQSLDQGLQFLIQYYNGEERAKGNILERFSAQQFPDLHSELNLSSLELGDSALYFCASSVGGRLAPEQYFGPGTRLTVT.

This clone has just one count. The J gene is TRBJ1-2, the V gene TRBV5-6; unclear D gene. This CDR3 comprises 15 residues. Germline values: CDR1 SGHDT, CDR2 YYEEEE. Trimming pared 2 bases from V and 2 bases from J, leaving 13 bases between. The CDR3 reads CASSLGPEVNYGYTF. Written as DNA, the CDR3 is TGTGCCAGCAGCTTAGGCCCGGAGGTCAACTATGGCTACACCTTC.

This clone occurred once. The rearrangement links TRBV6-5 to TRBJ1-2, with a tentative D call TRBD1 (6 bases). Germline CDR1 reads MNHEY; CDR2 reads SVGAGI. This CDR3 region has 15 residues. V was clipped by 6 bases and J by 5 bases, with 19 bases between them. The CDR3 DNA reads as TGTGCCAGCAGACCCGCAGGGGCCCAGGCGTATGGCTACACCTTC. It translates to CASRPAGAQAYGYTF.

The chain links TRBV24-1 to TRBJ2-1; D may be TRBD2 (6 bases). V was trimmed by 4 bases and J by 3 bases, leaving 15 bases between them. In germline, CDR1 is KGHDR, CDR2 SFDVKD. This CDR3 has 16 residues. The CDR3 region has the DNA TGTGCCACCAGTGACCAACAATCCGGGAGCTACAATGAGCAGTTCTTC. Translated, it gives CATSDQQSGSYNEQFF.

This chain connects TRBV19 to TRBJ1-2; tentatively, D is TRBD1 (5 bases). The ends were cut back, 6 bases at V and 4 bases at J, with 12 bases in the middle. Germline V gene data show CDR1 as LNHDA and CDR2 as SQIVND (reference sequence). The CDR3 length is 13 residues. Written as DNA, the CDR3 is TGTGCCAGTAGACTCCAGGGACCCTATGGCTACACCTTC. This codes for CASRLQGPYGYTF.

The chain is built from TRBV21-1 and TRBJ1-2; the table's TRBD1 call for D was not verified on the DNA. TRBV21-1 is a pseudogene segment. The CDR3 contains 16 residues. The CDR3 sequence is CASRRGSGQSGDGYTF. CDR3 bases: TGTGCCAGCAGACGAGGTTCGGGACAGTCAGGGGATGGCTACACCTTC.

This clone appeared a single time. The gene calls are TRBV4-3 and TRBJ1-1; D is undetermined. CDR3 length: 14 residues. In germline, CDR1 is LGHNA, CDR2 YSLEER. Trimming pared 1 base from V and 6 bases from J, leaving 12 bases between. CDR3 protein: CASSQAPNRAEAFF. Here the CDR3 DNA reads TGCGCCAGCAGCCAAGCCCCGAATAGGGCTGAAGCTTTCTTT.

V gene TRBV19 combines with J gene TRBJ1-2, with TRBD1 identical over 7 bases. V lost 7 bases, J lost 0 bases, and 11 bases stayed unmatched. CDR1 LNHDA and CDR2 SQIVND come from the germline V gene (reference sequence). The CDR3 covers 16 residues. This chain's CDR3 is CASTLPGQLANYGYTF. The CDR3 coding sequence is TGTGCCAGTACCCTACCGGGACAGCTCGCTAACTATGGCTACACCTTC.

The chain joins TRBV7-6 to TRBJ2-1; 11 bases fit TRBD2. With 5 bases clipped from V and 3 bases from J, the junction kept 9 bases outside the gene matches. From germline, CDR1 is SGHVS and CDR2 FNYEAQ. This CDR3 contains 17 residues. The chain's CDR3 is CASSPRLAGHFYNEQFF. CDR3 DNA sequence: TGTGCCAGCAGCCCAAGACTAGCGGGACACTTCTACAATGAGCAGTTCTTC.

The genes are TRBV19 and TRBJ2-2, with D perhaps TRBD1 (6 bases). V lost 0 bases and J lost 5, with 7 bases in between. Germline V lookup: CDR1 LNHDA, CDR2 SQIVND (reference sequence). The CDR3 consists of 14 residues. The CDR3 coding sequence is TGTGCCAGTAGTATAGACAGGGGTACCGGGGAGCTGTTTTTT. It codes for CASSIDRGTGELFF.

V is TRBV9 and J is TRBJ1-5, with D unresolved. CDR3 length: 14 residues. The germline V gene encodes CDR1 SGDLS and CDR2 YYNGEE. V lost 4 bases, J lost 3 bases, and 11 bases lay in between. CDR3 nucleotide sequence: TGTGCCAGCAGCCCGTTTGAGTCCAATCAGCCCCAGCATTTT. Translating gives CASSPFESNQPQHF.

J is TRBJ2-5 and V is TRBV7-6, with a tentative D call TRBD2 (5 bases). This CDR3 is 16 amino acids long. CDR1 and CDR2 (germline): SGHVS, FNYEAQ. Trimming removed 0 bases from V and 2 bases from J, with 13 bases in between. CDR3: CASSLAEASNQETQYF. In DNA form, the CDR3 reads TGTGCCAGCAGCTTAGCGGAGGCTTCTAATCAAGAGACCCAGTACTTC.

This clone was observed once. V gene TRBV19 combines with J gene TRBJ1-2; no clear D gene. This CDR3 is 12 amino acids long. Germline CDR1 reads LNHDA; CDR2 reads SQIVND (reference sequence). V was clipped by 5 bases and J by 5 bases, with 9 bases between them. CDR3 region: CASSQDLYGYTF. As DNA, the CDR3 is TGTGCCAGTAGTCAGGACCTTTATGGCTACACCTTC. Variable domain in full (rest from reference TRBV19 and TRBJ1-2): DGGITQSPKYLFRKEGQNVTLSCEQNLNHDAMYWYRQDPGQGLRLIYYSQIVNDFQKGDIAEGYSVSREKKESFPLTVTSAQKNPTAFYLCASSQDLYGYTFGSGTRLTVV.

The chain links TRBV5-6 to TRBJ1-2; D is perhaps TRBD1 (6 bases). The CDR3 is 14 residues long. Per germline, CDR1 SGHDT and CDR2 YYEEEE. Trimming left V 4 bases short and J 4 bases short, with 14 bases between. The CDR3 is CASSPTGIGYGYTF. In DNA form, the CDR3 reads TGTGCCAGCAGCCCCACAGGGATCGGCTATGGCTACACCTTC.

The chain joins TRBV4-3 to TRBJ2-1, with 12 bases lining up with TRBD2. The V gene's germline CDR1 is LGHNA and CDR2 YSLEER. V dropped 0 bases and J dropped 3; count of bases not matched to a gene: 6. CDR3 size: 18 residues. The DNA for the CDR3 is TGCGCCAGCAGCCAAGATGACAGGGGACTAGCGGGCTACAATGAGCAGTTCTTC. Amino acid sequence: CASSQDDRGLAGYNEQFF.

This CDR3 is CASSLRGQGYGYTF. The CDR3 nucleotides are TGTGCCAGCAGTTTAAGGGGACAGGGGTATGGCTACACCTTC. The genes are TRBV28 and TRBJ1-2, with 10 bases fitting TRBD1. The CDR3 runs to 14 residues. The germline V gene has CDR1 MDHEN and CDR2 SYDVKM. Trimming cost V 2 bases and J 5 bases; bases outside gene matches: 2.

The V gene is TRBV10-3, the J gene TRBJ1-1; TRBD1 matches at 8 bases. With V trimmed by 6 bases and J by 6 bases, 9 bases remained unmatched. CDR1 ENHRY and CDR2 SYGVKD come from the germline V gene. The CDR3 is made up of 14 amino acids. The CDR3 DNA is TGTGCCATCAGATTGGACAGGGCTCTCGCTGAAGCTTTCTTT. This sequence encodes CAIRLDRALAEAFF.

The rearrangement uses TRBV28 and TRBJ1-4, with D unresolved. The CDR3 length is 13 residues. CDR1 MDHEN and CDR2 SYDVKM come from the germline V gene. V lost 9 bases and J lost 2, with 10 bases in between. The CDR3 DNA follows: TGTGCCAGTCAGGCAGCCACTAATGAAAAACTGTTTTTT. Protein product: CASQAATNEKLFF.

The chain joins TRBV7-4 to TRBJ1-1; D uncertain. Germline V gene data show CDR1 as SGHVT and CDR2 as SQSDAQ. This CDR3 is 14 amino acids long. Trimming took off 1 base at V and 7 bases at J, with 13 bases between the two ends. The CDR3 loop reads CASSLGAGNDEAFF. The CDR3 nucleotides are TGTGCCAGCAGCTTAGGAGCCGGGAATGATGAAGCTTTCTTT.

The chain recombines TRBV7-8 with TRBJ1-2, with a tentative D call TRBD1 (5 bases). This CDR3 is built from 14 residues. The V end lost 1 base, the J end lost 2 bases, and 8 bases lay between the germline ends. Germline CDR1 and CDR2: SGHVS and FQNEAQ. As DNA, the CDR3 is TGTGCCAGCAGCTTAGGAGGGGTAAACTATGGCTACACCTTC. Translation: CASSLGGVNYGYTF.

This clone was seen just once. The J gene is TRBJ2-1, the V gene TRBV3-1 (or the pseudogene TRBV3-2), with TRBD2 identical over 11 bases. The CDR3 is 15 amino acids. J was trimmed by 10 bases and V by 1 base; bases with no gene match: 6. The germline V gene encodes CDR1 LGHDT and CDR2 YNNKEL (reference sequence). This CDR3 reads CASSQGLAGGGEQFF. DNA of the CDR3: TGTGCCAGCAGCCAAGGCTTAGCGGGAGGGGGGGAGCAGTTCTTC.

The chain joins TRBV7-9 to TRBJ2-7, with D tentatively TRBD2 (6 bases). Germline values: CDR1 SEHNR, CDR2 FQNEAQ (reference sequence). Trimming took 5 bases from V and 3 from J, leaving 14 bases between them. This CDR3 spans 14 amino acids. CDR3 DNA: TGTGCCAGCAGCCCTAGCGAGATATACTACGAGCAGTACTTC. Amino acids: CASSPSEIYYEQYF.